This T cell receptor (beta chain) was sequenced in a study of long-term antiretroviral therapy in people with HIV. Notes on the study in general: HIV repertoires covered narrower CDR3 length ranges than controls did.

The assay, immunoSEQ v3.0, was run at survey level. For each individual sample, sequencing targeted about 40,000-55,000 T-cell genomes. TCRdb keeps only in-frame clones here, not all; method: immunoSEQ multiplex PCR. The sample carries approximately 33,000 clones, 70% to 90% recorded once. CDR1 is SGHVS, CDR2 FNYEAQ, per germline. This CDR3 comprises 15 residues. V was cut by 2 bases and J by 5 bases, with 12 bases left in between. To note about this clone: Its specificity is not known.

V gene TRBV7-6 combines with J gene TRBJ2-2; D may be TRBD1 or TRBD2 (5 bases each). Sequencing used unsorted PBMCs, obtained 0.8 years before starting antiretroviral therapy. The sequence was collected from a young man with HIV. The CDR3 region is CASSLKGSGTGELFF. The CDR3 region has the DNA TGTGCCAGCAGCTTAAAGGGGAGCGGTACCGGGGAGCTGTTTTTT. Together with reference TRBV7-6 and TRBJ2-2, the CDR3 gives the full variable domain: GAGVSQSPRYKVTKRGQDVALRCDPISGHVSLYWYRQALGQGPEFLTYFNYEAQQDKSGLPNDRFSAERPEGSISTLTIQRTEQRDSAMYRCASSLKGSGTGELFFGEGSRLTVL.